These T cell receptor beta chains were read from a single sample in a study of OX40 agonist ivuxolimab in advanced cancers. TCRdb's copy holds only in-frame clones and misses some; the assay was immunoSEQ multiplex PCR. Counted here are around 80,000 clones, about 92% occurring once; the ten biggest clones make up over 0.15%. Sequencing used CD4+ or CD8+ T cells sorted from blood, obtained in a trial of the OX40 agonist ivuxolimab. The receptor source for this set is an adult with an advanced solid tumor such as melanoma, head and neck, liver or kidney cancer. The CDR3 runs from the conserved cysteine through the conserved F or W. A D gene is named only where the DNA matches it firmly. Clone size is stated in some rows and not others, as once, few, many or a class when expanded.

CDR3 DNA: TGTGCCAGCAGTCCTTATAGGGACCCCCCGTTTCCGGGAAACACCGGGGAGCTGTTTTTT; CDR3 protein: CASSPYRDPPFPGNTGELFF; clone size: .; V gene: TRBV21-1; D gene: .; J gene: TRBJ2-2
CDR3 DNA: TGTGCCAGCATAGGGCGGCGCACAGATACGCAGTATTTT; CDR3 protein: CASIGRRTDTQYF; clone size: .; V gene: TRBV28; D gene: .; J gene: TRBJ2-3
CDR3 DNA: TGTGCCAGCAGTTACTTCCGCCGGGCTGGGGGCACTGAAGCTTTCTTT; CDR3 protein: CASSYFRRAGGTEAFF; clone size: once; V gene: TRBV6-5; D gene: .; J gene: TRBJ1-1
CDR3 DNA: TGTGCCAGCAGTCACGAGTATAGCAATCAGCCCCAGCATTTT; CDR3 protein: CASSHEYSNQPQHF; clone size: few; V gene: TRBV6-1; D gene: .; J gene: TRBJ1-5
CDR3 DNA: TGTGCCAGCACCCTGAGTGCAGCCCACTACGAGCAGTACTTC; CDR3 protein: CASTLSAAHYEQYF; clone size: .; V gene: TRBV6-1; D gene: .; J gene: TRBJ2-7
CDR3 DNA: TGTGCCAGCAGCTTAGGCCCCCTAGAGACTAGCGGGTATCACAATGAGCAGTTCTTC; CDR3 protein: CASSLGPLETSGYHNEQFF; clone size: .; V gene: TRBV7-3; D gene: TRBD2; J gene: TRBJ2-1
CDR3 DNA: TGTGCCAGCAGTCGGGTTCCTGGTGAAAAACTGTTTTTT; CDR3 protein: CASSRVPGEKLFF; clone size: .; V gene: TRBV27; D gene: .; J gene: TRBJ1-4
CDR3 DNA: TGTGCCAGTACCCTTGACAGGGGGTCAAGCACTGAAGCTTTCTTT; CDR3 protein: CASTLDRGSSTEAFF; clone size: .; V gene: TRBV19; D gene: TRBD1; J gene: TRBJ1-1
CDR3 DNA: TGTGCCAGCAGCTTAGCGGGACCCACAGATACGCAGTATTTT; CDR3 protein: CASSLAGPTDTQYF; clone size: .; V gene: TRBV7-3; D gene: .; J gene: TRBJ2-3
CDR3 DNA: TGTGCCAGCAGCCCCCTCGGGGGACAGGTGAACACTGAAGCTTTCTTT; CDR3 protein: CASSPLGGQVNTEAFF; clone size: .; V gene: TRBV5-4; D gene: TRBD1; J gene: TRBJ1-1
CDR3 DNA: TGTGCCTGGAGCAACCGGGACAGGGGTCGGTCCACCGGGGAGCTGTTTTTT; CDR3 protein: CAWSNRDRGRSTGELFF; clone size: .; V gene: TRBV30; D gene: TRBD1; J gene: TRBJ2-2
CDR3 DNA: TGTGCCAGCAGGCCTAGGTGGAGACAAGAGACCCAGTACTTC; CDR3 protein: CASRPRWRQETQYF; clone size: .; V gene: TRBV13; D gene: .; J gene: TRBJ2-5
CDR3 DNA: TGCGCCAGCAGCCGAGGATTTAATTCACCCCTCCACTTT; CDR3 protein: CASSRGFNSPLHF; clone size: .; V gene: TRBV4-1; D gene: .; J gene: TRBJ1-6
CDR3 DNA: TGTGCCAGCAGCCCGGACAGGGCTGGAAACACCATATATTTT; CDR3 protein: CASSPDRAGNTIYF; clone size: .; V gene: TRBV11-2; D gene: TRBD1; J gene: TRBJ1-3
CDR3 DNA: TGTGCCAGCAAACCGGCGGGCCCGAGGACCCAGTACTTC; CDR3 protein: CASKPAGPRTQYF; clone size: .; V gene: TRBV7-2; D gene: .; J gene: TRBJ2-5
CDR3 DNA: TGTGCCAGCAGTGAAGTCGCAGTTAATTCACCCCTCCACTTT; CDR3 protein: CASSEVAVNSPLHF; clone size: .; V gene: TRBV6-1; D gene: .; J gene: TRBJ1-6
CDR3 DNA: TGTGCCTGGAGTACACCGGGACTAGGATTGAACGGAAGAAGTTACGAGCAGTACTTC; CDR3 protein: CAWSTPGLGLNGRSYEQYF; clone size: .; V gene: TRBV30; D gene: TRBD2; J gene: TRBJ2-7
CDR3 DNA: TGTGCCAGCAGCTTGGGGGTCAGGGTTACAGATACGCAGTATTTT; CDR3 protein: CASSLGVRVTDTQYF; clone size: .; V gene: TRBV5-6; D gene: .; J gene: TRBJ2-3
CDR3 DNA: TGTGCCAGCAGTGATCCGGGGGGCGGTCAGCCCCAGCATTTT; CDR3 protein: CASSDPGGGQPQHF; clone size: .; V gene: TRBV6-1; D gene: .; J gene: TRBJ1-5
CDR3 DNA: TGTGCCAGCAGCCCCCGGGACCGTCAGAATGAAAAACTGTTTTTT; CDR3 protein: CASSPRDRQNEKLFF; clone size: .; V gene: TRBV7-9; D gene: .; J gene: TRBJ1-4
CDR3 DNA: TGTGCCAGCAGCTTTCGGGACAGGGATTACTCTGGGGCCAACGTCCTGACTTTC; CDR3 protein: CASSFRDRDYSGANVLTF; clone size: .; V gene: TRBV7-3; D gene: TRBD1; J gene: TRBJ2-6
CDR3 DNA: TGTGCCAGCAGTGAGACACCTACCCTCATTTATGGCTACACCTTC; CDR3 protein: CASSETPTLIYGYTF; clone size: .; V gene: TRBV2; D gene: .; J gene: TRBJ1-2
CDR3 DNA: TGTGCCAGCCTTAAGACGGGGATCTATGGCTACACCTTC; CDR3 protein: CASLKTGIYGYTF; clone size: .; V gene: TRBV6-1; D gene: .; J gene: TRBJ1-2
CDR3 DNA: TGTGCCAGCAGCGCTGGGACTAGCCCAGATACGCAGTATTTT; CDR3 protein: CASSAGTSPDTQYF; clone size: once; V gene: TRBV11-1; D gene: TRBD2; J gene: TRBJ2-3
CDR3 DNA: TGTGCCAGCAGTGCACCAACGAGGAGCACTGAAGCTTTCTTT; CDR3 protein: CASSAPTRSTEAFF; clone size: .; V gene: TRBV28; D gene: .; J gene: TRBJ1-1
CDR3 DNA: TGTGCCAGCAGCGGCGGGACTAGCGGGGCCACCGGGGAGCTGTTTTTT; CDR3 protein: CASSGGTSGATGELFF; clone size: .; V gene: TRBV7-3; D gene: TRBD2; J gene: TRBJ2-2
CDR3 DNA: TGTGCCAGCAGTGTGGGGGGGCGCGGAAACACCATATATTTT; CDR3 protein: CASSVGGRGNTIYF; clone size: .; V gene: TRBV25-1; D gene: .; J gene: TRBJ1-3
CDR3 DNA: TGTGCCAGTAGTACGCCCAATGACAGGGTCCTACCCCAGCATTTT; CDR3 protein: CASSTPNDRVLPQHF; clone size: .; V gene: TRBV19; D gene: TRBD1; J gene: TRBJ1-5
CDR3 DNA: TGCGCCAGCAGCCAAGAGGACAGGGATAATGAAAAACTGTTTTTT; CDR3 protein: CASSQEDRDNEKLFF; clone size: .; V gene: TRBV4-1; D gene: TRBD1; J gene: TRBJ1-4
CDR3 DNA: TGCGCCAGCAGCCTAGCGGGAGGTAGGTCCTACGAGCAGTACTTC; CDR3 protein: CASSLAGGRSYEQYF; clone size: .; V gene: TRBV5-1; D gene: TRBD2; J gene: TRBJ2-7
CDR3 DNA: TGCGCCAGCAGCTTGGGACAGGGAGGGACTGAAGCTTTCTTT; CDR3 protein: CASSLGQGGTEAFF; clone size: .; V gene: TRBV5-1; D gene: TRBD1; J gene: TRBJ1-1
CDR3 DNA: TGTGCCAGCAGCCCGAGACTTTCGGGGGCCAACGTCCTGACTTTC; CDR3 protein: CASSPRLSGANVLTF; clone size: .; V gene: TRBV6-1; D gene: .; J gene: TRBJ2-6
CDR3 DNA: TGTGCCAGCAGCAAATGGACAGGGGAGGAAAACATTCAGTACTTC; CDR3 protein: CASSKWTGEENIQYF; clone size: .; V gene: TRBV5-6; D gene: TRBD1; J gene: TRBJ2-4
CDR3 DNA: TGTGCCAGCAGCGTAGTGGGACTAAAGGGAGAGACCCAGTACTTC; CDR3 protein: CASSVVGLKGETQYF; clone size: .; V gene: TRBV9; D gene: TRBD2; J gene: TRBJ2-5
CDR3 DNA: TGTGCCAGCACCCGTAATGGAATGGAGCCCCAGCATTTT; CDR3 protein: CASTRNGMEPQHF; clone size: .; V gene: TRBV28; D gene: .; J gene: TRBJ1-5
CDR3 DNA: TGTGCCAGCTCATCTAGACAGAGCACAGATACGCAGTATTTT; CDR3 protein: CASSSRQSTDTQYF; clone size: .; V gene: TRBV18; D gene: .; J gene: TRBJ2-3
CDR3 DNA: TGCAGCGCTTTGAAGCCCAATTACGAGCAGTACTTC; CDR3 protein: CSALKPNYEQYF; clone size: once; V gene: TRBV29-1; D gene: .; J gene: TRBJ2-7
CDR3 DNA: TGTGCCAGCAGTTATGGTGGAGGGGGAAACACCATATATTTT; CDR3 protein: CASSYGGGGNTIYF; clone size: .; V gene: TRBV6-5; D gene: .; J gene: TRBJ1-3
CDR3 DNA: TGTGCCAGTAGTCGGGCGGGGCCTAGCACAGATACGCAGTATTTT; CDR3 protein: CASSRAGPSTDTQYF; clone size: .; V gene: TRBV19; D gene: .; J gene: TRBJ2-3
CDR3 DNA: TGCGCCAGCAGTGGAACGAACACCGGGGAGCTGTTTTTT; CDR3 protein: CASSGTNTGELFF; clone size: few; V gene: TRBV10-2; D gene: .; J gene: TRBJ2-2
CDR3 DNA: TGTGCCAGCAGCCAAGTACTAGCGGGGGAGCAGTACTTC; CDR3 protein: CASSQVLAGEQYF; clone size: once; V gene: TRBV14; D gene: TRBD2; J gene: TRBJ2-7
CDR3 DNA: TGCGCCAGCAGCTTGGTCCAGGGGCGAGCCACTGAAGCTTTCTTT; CDR3 protein: CASSLVQGRATEAFF; clone size: .; V gene: TRBV5-1; D gene: .; J gene: TRBJ1-1
CDR3 DNA: TGTGCCATCAACCCCGGGACAGTTCAAGAGACCCAGTACTTC; CDR3 protein: CAINPGTVQETQYF; clone size: .; V gene: TRBV10-3; D gene: TRBD1; J gene: TRBJ2-5
CDR3 DNA: TGTGCCACCAGCAGAGACAGGGGTGTAGCCTACGAGCAGTACTTC; CDR3 protein: CATSRDRGVAYEQYF; clone size: once; V gene: TRBV15; D gene: .; J gene: TRBJ2-7
CDR3 DNA: TGCGCCAGCAGCCTGGGACAAACCCAGCCCGGGGAGCTGTTTTTT; CDR3 protein: CASSLGQTQPGELFF; clone size: .; V gene: TRBV4-1; D gene: .; J gene: TRBJ2-2
CDR3 DNA: TGTGCCTGGAGTCTGGGACAGGGTTATGGGGCCAACGTCCTGACTTTC; CDR3 protein: CAWSLGQGYGANVLTF; clone size: .; V gene: TRBV30; D gene: TRBD1; J gene: TRBJ2-6
CDR3 DNA: TGCGCCAGCAGCTTAGGAGACACCACCTACAATGAGCAGTTCTTC; CDR3 protein: CASSLGDTTYNEQFF; clone size: once; V gene: TRBV5-1; D gene: .; J gene: TRBJ2-1
CDR3 DNA: TGTGCCAGTGGGAGGGGAATCGCAGATACGCAGTATTTT; CDR3 protein: CASGRGIADTQYF; clone size: .; V gene: TRBV28; D gene: TRBD2; J gene: TRBJ2-3
CDR3 DNA: TGTGCCAGCAGTGGGCAGCTCTATGGCTACACCTTC; CDR3 protein: CASSGQLYGYTF; clone size: .; V gene: TRBV2; D gene: .; J gene: TRBJ1-2
CDR3 DNA: TGTGCCAGCAGCTACGAGCGGGGGCAGCCCCAGCATTTT; CDR3 protein: CASSYERGQPQHF; clone size: .; V gene: TRBV2; D gene: .; J gene: TRBJ1-5
CDR3 DNA: TGTGCCAGCAGCCAGCAGGACAGGGGGCCGACTAATGAAAAACTGTTTTTT; CDR3 protein: CASSQQDRGPTNEKLFF; clone size: .; V gene: TRBV4-2; D gene: TRBD1; J gene: TRBJ1-4
CDR3 DNA: TGCGCCAGCAGCCCAACGGAAGGCCGACCTAACACTGAAGCTTTCTTT; CDR3 protein: CASSPTEGRPNTEAFF; clone size: .; V gene: TRBV5-1; D gene: .; J gene: TRBJ1-1
CDR3 DNA: TGTGCCACCAGCAGATCCGGCCGTGCGGGGGTCTACGAGCAGTACTTC; CDR3 protein: CATSRSGRAGVYEQYF; clone size: .; V gene: TRBV15; D gene: TRBD2; J gene: TRBJ2-7
CDR3 DNA: TGTGCCAGCAGCCTAGCGGGAAACACCGGGGAGCTGTTTTTT; CDR3 protein: CASSLAGNTGELFF; clone size: .; V gene: TRBV7-6; D gene: TRBD2; J gene: TRBJ2-2
CDR3 DNA: TGTGCCAGCAGCTTAGGGCCAGCGGGGGGGAATGAGCAGTTCTTC; CDR3 protein: CASSLGPAGGNEQFF; clone size: .; V gene: TRBV11-2; D gene: TRBD2; J gene: TRBJ2-1
CDR3 DNA: TGTGCCAGTAGTATATCCTCGGCTAGAGGGGATACGCAGTATTTT; CDR3 protein: CASSISSARGDTQYF; clone size: once; V gene: TRBV19; D gene: .; J gene: TRBJ2-3
CDR3 DNA: TGTGCCAGCAGACAGGACAGGGTTGCACCCCTCCACTTT; CDR3 protein: CASRQDRVAPLHF; clone size: .; V gene: TRBV2; D gene: TRBD1; J gene: TRBJ1-6